Below, 27 T cell receptor beta chains from the same sample are listed, as sequenced in a study of CD8 T cells in ankylosing spondylitis. The antigens for these receptors are not known. TCRdb re-analysed the 5' RACE reads in MiXCR, keeping a single row per CDR3 protein. The data contain more than 600,000 distinct CDR3 sequences, around 17% of them singletons. Study outcomes and limitations: Several highly homologous variants made up a TCR beta motif, and this motif appeared characteristic of ankylosing spondylitis blood.

The sample consisted of blood, either unsorted or a sorted T cell fraction (not recorded which). The receptors derive from a male donor with ankylosing spondylitis.

This clonotype was observed a few times. V is TRBV30 and J is TRBJ1-4; the D gene is possibly TRBD1 (5 bases). The CDR3 sequence is 14 residues long. The V gene's germline CDR1 is GTSNPN and CDR2 SVGIG (reference sequence). V lost 5 bases to trimming and J lost 5 bases, with 15 bases between them. CDR3 DNA sequence: TGTGCCTGGCAAGTTGGGGGGGGAAATGAAAAACTGTTTTTT. Its protein product is CAWQVGGGNEKLFF.

This clonotype showed up many times. The chain recombines TRBV5-1 with TRBJ2-2, with D tentatively TRBD1 (5 bases). Germline V gene data show CDR1 as SGHRS and CDR2 as YFSETQ. V was clipped by 1 base and J by 0 bases, with 13 bases between them. The CDR3 is made up of 17 amino acids. CDR3 nucleotides: TGCGCCAGCAGCTTGAGGGCGCAGGGCCCGAACACCGGGGAGCTGTTTTTT. It translates to CASSLRAQGPNTGELFF.

This clonotype was found many times. The chain links TRBV27 to TRBJ1-5; a possible D gene is TRBD1 (6 bases). Germline V lookup: CDR1 MNHEY, CDR2 SMNVEV (reference sequence). V shed 4 bases and J shed 5 bases, with 24 bases lying between them. The CDR3 loop spans 18 amino acids. Written as DNA, the CDR3 is TGTGCCAGCAGTTCCCATTACAACAGGGAGGTTTTCCATCAGCCCCAGCATTTT. Translating it yields CASSSHYNREVFHQPQHF.

V gene TRBV11-2 combines with J gene TRBJ2-7; tentatively, D is TRBD1 (5 bases). Trimming took 0 bases from V and 1 from J, leaving 16 bases between them. CDR1 is SGHAT and CDR2 is FQNNGV in the germline V gene. This CDR3 comprises 17 residues. The CDR3 sequence: CASSLDTRTPTSYEQYF. CDR3 coding DNA: TGTGCCAGCAGCTTAGATACCCGGACACCCACGTCCTACGAGCAGTACTTC.

The chain recombines TRBV29-1 with TRBJ1-1, with D hard to call. Trimming pared 7 bases from V and 0 bases from J, leaving 6 bases between. From germline, CDR1 is SQVTM and CDR2 ANQGSEA. The CDR3 runs 11 residues. In DNA, the CDR3 is TGCAGCGGAGGAATGAACACTGAAGCTTTCTTT. Its translation is CSGGMNTEAFF.

This clonotype was observed a handful of times. In nucleotides, the CDR3 is TGCAGTGCTAGCACAGGGCCCTACGAGCAGTACTTC. The encoded protein is CSASTGPYEQYF. The chain joins TRBV20-1 to TRBJ2-7, with D possibly matching TRBD1 (6 bases). In germline, CDR1 is DFQATT, CDR2 SNEGSKA (reference sequence). CDR3 length equals 12 residues. V was pared by 3 bases and J by 2 bases, with 8 bases between.

The V gene is TRBV24-1, the J gene TRBJ2-3; a weak D match, TRBD2 (5 bases). V gave up 7 bases and J gave up 1 base, with 8 bases separating them. The CDR3 is 13 residues long. Germline CDR1 reads KGHDR; CDR2 reads SFDVKD. CDR3 amino acids: CATRGEGTDTQYF. The CDR3 bases are TGTGCCACCAGGGGAGAGGGCACAGATACGCAGTATTTT.

This clonotype was observed many times. The V call is TRBV7-9, the J call TRBJ1-1; D remains unclear. Germline loops: CDR1 SEHNR, CDR2 FQNEAQ (reference sequence). The V end was cut by 4 bases, the J end by 6 bases, with 12 bases between. This CDR3 is built from 13 residues. In DNA, the CDR3 is TGTGCCAGCAGCTCCTCTAGCGGGGCTGAAGCTTTCTTT. Protein sequence: CASSSSSGAEAFF.

This clonotype was seen only a few times. This chain connects TRBV29-1 to TRBJ2-5, with D perhaps matching TRBD2 (5 bases). Trimming took 7 bases from V and 3 from J, leaving 15 bases between them. The CDR3 totals 13 residues. Germline V gene data show CDR1 as SQVTM and CDR2 as ANQGSEA. This CDR3 is CSADDGVKETQYF. DNA for the CDR3: TGCAGCGCCGACGACGGGGTAAAAGAGACCCAGTACTTC.

This clonotype was observed a handful of times. This rearrangement joins TRBV13 to TRBJ2-1, with D possibly matching TRBD1 (6 bases). The germline CDR1 and CDR2 sequences are PRHDT and FYEKMQ (reference sequence). Trimming removed 5 bases from V and 4 bases from J, with 12 bases in between. CDR3 length equals 14 residues. The chain's CDR3 is CASSTRQAYNEQFF. CDR3 in DNA: TGTGCCAGCAGCACTAGACAGGCTTACAATGAGCAGTTCTTC.

The chain joins TRBV15 to TRBJ2-7; a weak D match, TRBD1 (6 bases). The CDR3 loop spans 13 amino acids. Looked up from germline, CDR1 is LNHNV and CDR2 is YYDKDF (reference sequence). V was shortened by 1 base and J by 6 bases, with 10 bases between the two germline ends. The CDR3 sequence: CATSRGTGSEQYF. Here the CDR3 DNA reads TGTGCCACCAGCAGAGGCACAGGGAGCGAGCAGTACTTC.

At least ten counts were recorded for this clonotype. This rearrangement joins TRBV5-1 to TRBJ1-1; D is perhaps TRBD1 (6 bases). V gave up 5 bases and J gave up 3 bases, with 17 bases separating them. From germline, CDR1 is SGHRS and CDR2 YFSETQ. CDR3 size: 15 residues. The CDR3 DNA is TGCGCCAGCAGGCAGGACAGTGGATGGGACACTGAAGCTTTCTTT. Translation: CASRQDSGWDTEAFF. The full variable domain, completed using reference TRBV5-1 and TRBJ1-1, is KAGVTQTPRYLIKTRGQQVTLSCSPISGHRSVSWYQQTPGQGLQFLFEYFSETQRNKGNFPGRFSGRQFSNSRSEMNVSTLELGDSALYLCASRQDSGWDTEAFFGQGTRLTVV.

This clonotype was detected ten times or more. The rearrangement uses TRBV29-1 and TRBJ2-1; 11 bases are shared with TRBD2. The V segment lost 4 bases and the J segment 11 bases; nucleotides outside the gene matches: 10. Per the germline V gene, CDR1 is SQVTM and CDR2 is ANQGSEA. The CDR3 contains 14 residues. The CDR3 reads CSVVAGGEIYKQFF. DNA for the CDR3: TGCAGCGTTGTAGCGGGAGGGGAAATATATAAGCAGTTCTTC.

This clonotype was observed a few times. CDR3 DNA: TGTGCCAGCAGCTTACGAGAGAACTCCTACAATGAGCAGTTCTTC. This sequence encodes CASSLRENSYNEQFF. The chain recombines TRBV7-8 with TRBJ2-1; D uncertain. V shed 2 bases and J shed 0 bases, with 8 bases lying between them. Looked up from germline, CDR1 is SGHVS and CDR2 is FQNEAQ. The CDR3 covers 15 residues.

This clonotype was counted between two and nine times. The chain employs TRBV18 and TRBJ2-1; 9 nucleotides agree with TRBD2. CDR3 size: 17 residues. With 0 bases clipped from V and 2 bases from J, the junction kept 5 bases outside the gene matches. Germline loops: CDR1 KGHSH, CDR2 LQKENI. The CDR3 loop is CASSPPVAGVAYNEQFF. As DNA, the CDR3 is TGTGCCAGCTCACCACCGGTAGCGGGGGTCGCCTACAATGAGCAGTTCTTC.

Written as DNA, the CDR3 is TGTGCCAGCAGTCCGGCCCGCGCAACCTGGGGCTACACCTTC. Translating gives CASSPARATWGYTF. This chain links TRBV27 with TRBJ1-2, with D unresolved. The V end lost 5 bases, the J end lost 8 bases, and 18 bases lay between the germline ends. This CDR3 contains 14 residues. Germline CDR1 is MNHEY and CDR2 is SMNVEV (reference sequence).

The genes are TRBV12-3 or TRBV12-4 and TRBJ2-2, with D unresolved. There are 18 residues in the CDR3. Between the trimmed V and J ends, which lost 2 bases and 0 bases, there was a span of 16 bases. The CDR3 region has the DNA TGTGCCAGCAGTTTAAGGCGGAGAGGATTCACGAACACCGGGGAGCTGTTTTTT. Protein product: CASSLRRRGFTNTGELFF.

The chain couples TRBV11-2 to TRBJ1-1, with D perhaps TRBD1 (5 bases). Germline lookup yields CDR1 SGHAT and CDR2 FQNNGV. The CDR3 runs to 15 residues. Trimming pared 0 bases from V and 4 bases from J, leaving 12 bases between. CDR3 nucleotide sequence: TGTGCCAGCAGCTTAGACCCGGAGGGGATCACTGAAGCTTTCTTT. Its protein is CASSLDPEGITEAFF.

In this sample, this clonotype turned up a few times. The chain links TRBV4-2 to TRBJ2-7, with D maybe TRBD1 (6 bases). Germline lookup yields CDR1 LGHNA and CDR2 YNFKEQ. Trimming removed 3 bases from V and 13 bases from J, with 16 bases in between. The CDR3 covers 12 residues. CDR3 DNA sequence: TGTGCCAGCAGCCACGCCGGGACACCTAGTTACTTC. It is translated as CASSHAGTPSYF.

This clonotype was seen more than once but under ten times. The chain carries TRBV5-6 and TRBJ2-7; TRBD2 agrees at 8 bases. Germline lookup yields CDR1 SGHDT and CDR2 YYEEEE. V dropped 4 bases and J dropped 8; count of bases not matched to a gene: 14. CDR3 length: 15 residues. The CDR3 protein is CASSRPGLGILQQYF. The CDR3 DNA sequence: TGTGCCAGCAGCCGACCGGGACTAGGAATTTTGCAGCAGTACTTC.

Details on this clonotype: This sequence may be a read error, since a much larger clone differs from it by one base. This chain connects TRBV12-3 or TRBV12-4 to TRBJ2-3, with 12 positions matching TRBD1. There are 18 residues in the CDR3. The CDR3 bases are TGTGCCTGCAGTTTAAGGGACAGGGGGCGACTTAGCACAGATACGCAGTATTTT. It specifies CACSLRDRGRLSTDTQYF.

This clonotype was detected a few times. The gene calls are TRBV30 and TRBJ2-1; tentative D call: TRBD2 (6 bases). The CDR3 consists of 12 residues. The V end lost 5 bases, the J end lost 3 bases, and 8 bases lay between the germline ends. Germline CDR1 GTSNPN, CDR2 SVGIG (reference sequence). CDR3 residues: CAWLGGYNEQFF. The CDR3 region has the DNA TGTGCCTGGCTGGGGGGCTACAATGAGCAGTTCTTC. Based on the CDR3 plus reference TRBV30 and TRBJ2-1, the full variable domain is SQTIHQWPATLVQPVGSPLSLECTVEGTSNPNLYWYRQAAGRGLQLLFYSVGIGQISSEVPQNLSASRPQDRQFILSSKKLLLSDSGFYLCAWLGGYNEQFFGPGTRLTVL.

This clonotype came up a few times. The chain is built from TRBV27 and TRBJ2-7, with D tentatively TRBD1 (6 bases). Trimming pared 5 bases from V and 5 bases from J, leaving 10 bases between. Germline loops: CDR1 MNHEY, CDR2 SMNVEV (reference sequence). CDR3 length equals 12 residues. The CDR3 spells CASSPNRDEQYF. As DNA, the CDR3 is TGTGCCAGCAGTCCAAACAGGGACGAGCAGTACTTC.

This clonotype was observed a handful of times. The chain's CDR3 is CASSRGQGGAEAFF. For the CDR3, the DNA is TGCGCCAGCAGCCGTGGACAGGGGGGAGCTGAAGCTTTCTTT. The rearrangement joins TRBV5-1 to TRBJ1-1; 10 bases are shared with TRBD1. CDR1 is SGHRS, CDR2 YFSETQ, per germline. The V gene end was trimmed by 4 bases and the J gene end by 6 bases; junction bases not matched to a gene: 6. This CDR3 is 14 amino acids long.

This clonotype was detected a few times. This chain links TRBV10-1 with TRBJ2-3; 9 nucleotides line up with TRBD2. The junction had 3 bases not matched to a gene; V was cut back by 1 base and J by 4 bases. The CDR3 is made up of 15 amino acids. The germline V gene encodes CDR1 WNHNN and CDR2 SYGVQD (reference sequence). The CDR3 protein is CASSELRGGPDTQYF. The CDR3 DNA follows: TGCGCCAGCAGTGAGTTGCGGGGGGGGCCAGATACGCAGTATTTT.

This clonotype was found a few times. The rearrangement uses TRBV20-1 and TRBJ1-5, with unresolved D. V was pared by 0 bases and J by 3 bases, with 12 bases between. Germline V gives CDR1 DFQATT, CDR2 SNEGSKA (reference sequence). The CDR3 loop spans 15 amino acids. Here the CDR3 reads CSARDPGNSNQPQHF. The CDR3 DNA is TGCAGTGCTAGAGATCCTGGGAATTCCAATCAGCCCCAGCATTTT.

The CDR3 nucleotides are TGCAGTGCCATACGACAGGGACGGGAGACCCAGTACTTC. Translating gives CSAIRQGRETQYF. V and J are TRBV20-1 and TRBJ2-5; 7 positions agree with TRBD1. The CDR3 length is 13 residues. Germline values: CDR1 DFQATT, CDR2 SNEGSKA (reference sequence). The V segment lost 6 bases and the J segment 5 bases; nucleotides outside the gene matches: 9.